This entry lists 10 T cell receptor beta chains sequenced from one sample in a study of T-cell reconstitution after alpha-beta-depleted transplantation in children. Unique molecular identifiers were incorporated when the TCRbeta library was constructed. TCRdb fed the PCR reads into MiXCR, producing one record per CDR3 protein. Of over 150,000 distinct CDR3 sequences in the sample, 8.5% to 14% were seen once. The sample consisted of PBMCs, taken before TCRalphabeta/CD19-depleted stem cell transplant. The receptors stem from a boy aged 2 to 10 with acute myeloid leukemia, due to receive a stem cell transplant.

The sample holds a few counts of this clonotype. This clone may be a read error of a much larger clone one base away. V gene TRBV2 combines with J gene TRBJ2-5; 9 bases align to TRBD2. This CDR3 region has 14 residues. CDR1 SNHLY and CDR2 FYNNEI come from the germline V gene. CDR3 bases: TGTGCCAGCAACGCGGGAGGGCCGCGAGAGACCCAGTCCTTC. Its translation: CASNAGGPRETQSF.

This clonotype was counted ten times or more. This chain joins TRBV7-8 and TRBJ1-2; the D gene is possibly TRBD1 (5 bases). Per the germline V gene, CDR1 is SGHVS and CDR2 is FQNEAQ. Deletions cut 2 bases from V and 4 bases from J, with 20 bases between. This CDR3 contains 17 residues. The chain's CDR3 is CASSLKAGTPSAYGYTF. CDR3 nucleotides: TGTGCCAGCAGCTTAAAGGCAGGGACCCCGTCGGCCTATGGCTACACCTTC.

This clonotype has at least ten counts. CDR3 region: CASSQEAGGGRSNQPQHF. DNA of the CDR3: TGTGCCAGCAGCCAAGAAGCAGGGGGAGGACGTAGCAATCAGCCCCAGCATTTT. The V call is TRBV4-2, the J call TRBJ1-5; 7 positions match TRBD1. V lost 0 bases to trimming and J lost 0 bases; unmatched junction nucleotides: 8. Germline loops: CDR1 LGHNA, CDR2 YNFKEQ. This CDR3 region has 18 residues.

The rearrangement joins TRBV3-1 to TRBJ1-2; 9 bases line up with TRBD1. V lost 1 base and J lost 2; bases outside the gene matches: 2. This CDR3 comprises 15 residues. Per germline, CDR1 LGHDT and CDR2 YNNKEL (reference sequence). CDR3 sequence: CASSQGTGGNYGYTF. The CDR3 region has the DNA TGTGCCAGCAGCCAAGGAACAGGGGGCAACTATGGCTACACCTTC.

This clonotype was picked up many times. This sequence joins TRBV5-6 and TRBJ2-3; no firm D call. The V end was cut by 0 bases, the J end by 8 bases, with 7 bases between. The CDR3 contains 12 residues. CDR1 is SGHDT, CDR2 YYEEEE, per germline. The CDR3, as DNA: TGTGCCAGCAGCTTGGAAGTAGCTACGCAGTATTTT. Protein sequence: CASSLEVATQYF. Complete variable domain (other parts from reference TRBV5-6 and TRBJ2-3): DAGVTQSPTHLIKTRGQQVTLRCSPKSGHDTVSWYQQALGQGPQFIFQYYEEEERQRGNFPDRFSGHQFPNYSSELNVNALLLGDSALYLCASSLEVATQYFGPGTRLTVL.

This clonotype occurred many times. The chain recombines TRBV5-1 with TRBJ1-4; D remains unclear. Per germline, CDR1 SGHRS and CDR2 YFSETQ. V gave up 4 bases and J gave up 5 bases, with 12 bases separating them. The CDR3 extends over 14 amino acids. CDR3 nucleotide sequence: TGCGCCAGCAGCGAGGGATTCGGGAATGAAAAACTGTTTTTT. Protein: CASSEGFGNEKLFF.

The table lists this clonotype with many counts. The chain joins TRBV9 to TRBJ2-2; D call uncertain. V lost 5 bases and J 7 bases, leaving 6 bases between the germline ends. Germline lookup yields CDR1 SGDLS and CDR2 YYNGEE. The CDR3 is 11 amino acids. CDR3: CASSDNGELFF. The CDR3 nucleotides are TGTGCCAGCAGTGACAACGGGGAGCTGTTTTTT.

This clonotype was observed many times. The chain has TRBV7-2 and TRBJ1-3; D ambiguous. There are 16 residues in the CDR3. CDR1 is SGHTA, CDR2 FQGNSA, per germline. V lost 0 bases and J 0 bases, leaving 9 bases between the germline ends. CDR3 amino acids: CASSLAQPSSGNTIYF. The CDR3 nucleotides read TGTGCCAGCAGCTTAGCGCAACCTAGCTCTGGAAACACCATATATTTT.

To note about this clonotype: This may be a read error: a much more frequent sequence differs by one nucleotide. The chain combines TRBV7-8 with TRBJ2-3; D not certain. Germline CDR1 reads SGHVS; CDR2 reads FQNEAQ. This CDR3 has 14 amino acids. CDR3 DNA sequence: TGTGGCAGCAGCTTTTCGGTTCTCACAGATACGCAGTATTTT. Translating gives CGSSFSVLTDTQYF.

The sample holds a few counts of this clonotype. The chain is built from TRBV3-1 and TRBJ2-3; 13 bases are a match to TRBD2. V shed 1 base and J 2 bases; nucleotides not matched to a gene: 12. The CDR3 totals 20 residues. CDR1 is LGHDT, CDR2 YNNKEL, per germline (reference sequence). Here the CDR3 reads CASSQGLAGGPAISTDTQYF. The CDR3 DNA follows: TGTGCCAGCAGCCAAGGACTAGCGGGGGGTCCAGCCATTTCCACAGATACGCAGTATTTT.